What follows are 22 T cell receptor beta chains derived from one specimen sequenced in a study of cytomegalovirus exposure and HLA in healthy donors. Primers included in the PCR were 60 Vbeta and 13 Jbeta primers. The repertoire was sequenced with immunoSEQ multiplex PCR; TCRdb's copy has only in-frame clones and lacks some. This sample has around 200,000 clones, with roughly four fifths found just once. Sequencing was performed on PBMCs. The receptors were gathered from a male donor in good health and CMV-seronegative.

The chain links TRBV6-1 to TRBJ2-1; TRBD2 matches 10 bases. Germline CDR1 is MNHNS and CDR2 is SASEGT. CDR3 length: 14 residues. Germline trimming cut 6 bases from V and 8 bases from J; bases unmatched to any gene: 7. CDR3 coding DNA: TGTGCCAGCAGGCCCCTAGCGGGAGTCCATGAGCAGTTCTTC. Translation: CASRPLAGVHEQFF.

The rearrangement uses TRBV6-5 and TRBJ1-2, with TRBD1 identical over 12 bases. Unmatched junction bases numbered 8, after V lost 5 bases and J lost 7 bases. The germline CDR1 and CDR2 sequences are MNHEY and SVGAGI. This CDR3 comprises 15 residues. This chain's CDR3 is CASSRGTGGLAGYTF. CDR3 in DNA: TGTGCCAGCAGTCGCGGGACAGGGGGCCTCGCTGGCTACACCTTC.

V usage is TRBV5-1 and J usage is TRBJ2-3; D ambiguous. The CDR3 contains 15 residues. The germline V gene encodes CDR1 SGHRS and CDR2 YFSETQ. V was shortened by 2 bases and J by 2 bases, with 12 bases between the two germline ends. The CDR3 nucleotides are TGCGCCAGCAGCTTATTTTCCGGGTACACAGATACGCAGTATTTT. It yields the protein CASSLFSGYTDTQYF.

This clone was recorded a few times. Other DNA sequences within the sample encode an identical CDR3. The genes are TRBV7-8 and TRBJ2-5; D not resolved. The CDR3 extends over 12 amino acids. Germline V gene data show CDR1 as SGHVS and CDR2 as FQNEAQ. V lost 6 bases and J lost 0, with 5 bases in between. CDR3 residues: CASSRDQETQYF. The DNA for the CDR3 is TGTGCCAGCAGTAGAGACCAAGAGACCCAGTACTTC.

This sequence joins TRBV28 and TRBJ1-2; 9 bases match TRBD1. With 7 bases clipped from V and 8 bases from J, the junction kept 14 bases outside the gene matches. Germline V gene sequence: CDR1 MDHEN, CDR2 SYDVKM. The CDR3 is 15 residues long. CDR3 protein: CASTSQGARTLGYTF. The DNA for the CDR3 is TGTGCCAGCACTTCACAGGGGGCGCGGACTCTCGGCTACACCTTC.

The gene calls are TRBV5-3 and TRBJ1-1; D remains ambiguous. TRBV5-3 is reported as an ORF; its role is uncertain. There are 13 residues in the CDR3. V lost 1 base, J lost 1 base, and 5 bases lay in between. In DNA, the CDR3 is TGTGCCAGAAGCTTGAACACGAACACTGAAGCTTTCTTT. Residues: CARSLNTNTEAFF.

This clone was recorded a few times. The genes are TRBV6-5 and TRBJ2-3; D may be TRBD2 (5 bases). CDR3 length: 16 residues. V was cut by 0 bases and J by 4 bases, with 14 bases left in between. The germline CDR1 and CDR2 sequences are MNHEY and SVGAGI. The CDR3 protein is CASSYSSEPRADTQYF. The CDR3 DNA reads TGTGCCAGCAGTTACTCGAGCGAACCGAGGGCAGATACGCAGTATTTT.

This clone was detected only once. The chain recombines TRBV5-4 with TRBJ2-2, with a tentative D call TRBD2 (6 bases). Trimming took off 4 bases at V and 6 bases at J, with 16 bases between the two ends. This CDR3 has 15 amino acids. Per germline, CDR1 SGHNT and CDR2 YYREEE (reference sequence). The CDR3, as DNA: TGTGCCAGCAGCCCCCGTGGGGAGGAGTCCGGGGAGCTGTTTTTT. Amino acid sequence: CASSPRGEESGELFF.

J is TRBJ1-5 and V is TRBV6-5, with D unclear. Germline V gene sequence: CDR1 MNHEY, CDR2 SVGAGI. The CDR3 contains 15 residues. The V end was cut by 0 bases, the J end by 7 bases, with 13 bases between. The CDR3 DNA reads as TGTGCCAGCAGTTACTCCGCGACTGAACGGCAGCCCCAGCATTTT. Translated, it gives CASSYSATERQPQHF.

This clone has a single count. CDR3 in amino acids: CASSQEAGLPRYEQFF. The CDR3 DNA is TGTGCCAGCAGCCAAGAGGCGGGACTCCCTAGGTATGAGCAGTTCTTC. The rearrangement uses TRBV4-2 and TRBJ2-1; a possible D gene is TRBD2 (6 bases). Trimming took off 0 bases at V and 8 bases at J, with 17 bases between the two ends. The V gene's germline CDR1 is LGHNA and CDR2 YNFKEQ. The CDR3 is made up of 16 amino acids.

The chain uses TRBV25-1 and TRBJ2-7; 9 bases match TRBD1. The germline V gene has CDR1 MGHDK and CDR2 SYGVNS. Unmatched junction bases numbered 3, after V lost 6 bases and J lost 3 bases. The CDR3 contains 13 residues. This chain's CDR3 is CASRGQGLYEQYF. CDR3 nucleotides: TGTGCCAGCAGGGGACAGGGACTCTACGAGCAGTACTTC.

The CDR3 nucleotides read TGTGCCAGCAGTGAAAGGGGGGGCACGTATAGCAATCAGCCCCAGCATTTT. It encodes CASSERGGTYSNQPQHF. The rearrangement joins TRBV6-1 to TRBJ1-5; the D gene is possibly TRBD1 (6 bases). There are 17 residues in the CDR3. Trimming left V 2 bases short and J 0 bases short, with 14 bases between. Germline V gene sequence: CDR1 MNHNS, CDR2 SASEGT.

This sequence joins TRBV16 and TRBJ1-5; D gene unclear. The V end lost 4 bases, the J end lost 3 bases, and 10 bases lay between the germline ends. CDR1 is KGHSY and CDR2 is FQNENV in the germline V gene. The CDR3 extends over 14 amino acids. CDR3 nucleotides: TGTGCCAGCAGCCCGCCGGAGTACAATCAGCCCCAGCATTTT. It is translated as CASSPPEYNQPQHF.

CDR3: CASSTRGSGSSYNEQFF. The CDR3 coding sequence is TGTGCCAGTAGTACCCGGGGAAGCGGGAGCTCCTACAATGAGCAGTTCTTC. This rearrangement joins TRBV19 to TRBJ2-1; 8 bases line up with TRBD2. Per the germline V gene, CDR1 is LNHDA and CDR2 is SQIVND (reference sequence). The CDR3 extends over 17 amino acids. Unmatched junction bases numbered 8, after V lost 4 bases and J lost 0 bases.

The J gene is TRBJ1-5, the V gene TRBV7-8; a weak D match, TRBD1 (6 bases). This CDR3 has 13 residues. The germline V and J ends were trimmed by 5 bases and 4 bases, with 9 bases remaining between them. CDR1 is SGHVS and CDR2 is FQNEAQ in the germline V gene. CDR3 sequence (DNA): TGTGCCAGCAGCCCGGGACAAAATCAGCCCCAGCATTTT. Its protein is CASSPGQNQPQHF. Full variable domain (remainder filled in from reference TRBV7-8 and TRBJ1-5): GAGVSQSPRYKVAKRGQDVALRCDPISGHVSLFWYQQALGQGPEFLTYFQNEAQLDKSGLPSDRFFAERPEGSVSTLKIQRTQQEDSAVYLCASSPGQNQPQHFGDGTRLSIL.

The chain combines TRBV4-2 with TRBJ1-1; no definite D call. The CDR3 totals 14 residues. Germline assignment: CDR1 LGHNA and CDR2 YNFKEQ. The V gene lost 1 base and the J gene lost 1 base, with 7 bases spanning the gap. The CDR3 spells CASSQGGTNTEAFF. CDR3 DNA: TGTGCCAGCAGCCAAGGCGGAACGAACACTGAAGCTTTCTTT.

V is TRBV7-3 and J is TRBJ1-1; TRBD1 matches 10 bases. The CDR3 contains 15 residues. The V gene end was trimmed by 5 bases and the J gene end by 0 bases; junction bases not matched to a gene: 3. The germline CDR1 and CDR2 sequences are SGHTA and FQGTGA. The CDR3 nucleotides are TGTGCCAGCAGCCTGGGACAGGGGATGAACACTGAAGCTTTCTTT. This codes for CASSLGQGMNTEAFF.

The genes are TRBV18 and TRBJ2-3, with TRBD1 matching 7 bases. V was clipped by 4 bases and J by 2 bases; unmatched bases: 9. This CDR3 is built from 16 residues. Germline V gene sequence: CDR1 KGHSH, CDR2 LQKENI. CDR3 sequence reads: CASSLRQGWNTDTQYF. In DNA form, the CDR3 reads TGTGCCAGCTCACTCCGACAGGGTTGGAACACAGATACGCAGTATTTT.

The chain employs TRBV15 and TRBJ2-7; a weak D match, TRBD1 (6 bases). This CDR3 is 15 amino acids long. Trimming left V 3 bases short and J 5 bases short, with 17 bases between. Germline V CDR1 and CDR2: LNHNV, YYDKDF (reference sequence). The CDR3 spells CATSRSDRRSDEQYF. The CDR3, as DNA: TGTGCCACCAGCAGGTCGGACAGACGATCCGACGAGCAGTACTTC.

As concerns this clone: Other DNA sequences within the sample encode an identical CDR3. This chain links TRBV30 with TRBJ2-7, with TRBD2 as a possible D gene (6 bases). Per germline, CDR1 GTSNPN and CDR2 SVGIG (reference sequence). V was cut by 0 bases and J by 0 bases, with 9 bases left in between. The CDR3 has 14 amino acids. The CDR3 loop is CAWSVGGSSYEQYF. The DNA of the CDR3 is TGTGCCTGGAGTGTAGGAGGGAGCTCCTACGAGCAGTACTTC. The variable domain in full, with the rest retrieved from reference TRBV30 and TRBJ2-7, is SQTIHQWPATLVQPVGSPLSLECTVEGTSNPNLYWYRQAAGRGLQLLFYSVGIGQISSEVPQNLSASRPQDRQFILSSKKLLLSDSGFYLCAWSVGGSSYEQYFGPGTRLTVT.

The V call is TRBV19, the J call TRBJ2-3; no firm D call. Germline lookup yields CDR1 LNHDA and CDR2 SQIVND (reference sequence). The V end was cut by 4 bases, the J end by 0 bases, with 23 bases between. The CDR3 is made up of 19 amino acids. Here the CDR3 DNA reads TGTGCCAGTAGTACCCGAAACATTCCTAGTGAATATAGCACAGATACGCAGTATTTT. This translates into CASSTRNIPSEYSTDTQYF.

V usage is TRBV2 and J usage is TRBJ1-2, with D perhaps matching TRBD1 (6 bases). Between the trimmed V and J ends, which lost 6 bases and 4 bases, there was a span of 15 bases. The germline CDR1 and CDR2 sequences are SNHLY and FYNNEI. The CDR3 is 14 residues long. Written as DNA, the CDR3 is TGTGCCAGCAGGACACAGGGATCTGGCTATGGCTACACCTTC. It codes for CASRTQGSGYGYTF.